This is a list of T cell receptor beta chains from one sample in a study of Ad26.COV2.S vaccination and SARS-CoV-2 variants. Data came from immunoSEQ multiplex PCR; TCRdb stores just in-frame clones and leaves some out. The repertoire holds around 400,000 clones, with approximately 90% as singletons. This specimen was peripheral blood, taken in a trial of Ad26.COV2.S vaccine versus placebo. These receptors all come from a person between 18 and 60 years old who received the Ad26.COV2.S COVID-19 vaccine or a placebo. The CDR3 runs from the conserved cysteine through the conserved F or W. The D gene is left open where the match is weak. Size values are once, few and many counts, or a class for expanded clones, and some rows have none.

V gene	clone size	J gene	D gene	CDR3 protein	CDR3 DNA
TRBV11-2	NA	TRBJ1-2	TRBD1	CASSLRDSFYYGYTF	TGTGCCAGCAGCTTACGGGACAGCTTCTACTATGGCTACACCTTC
TRBV19	NA	TRBJ2-2	TRBD1	CASHDRGALVGELFF	TGTGCCAGTCACGACAGGGGCGCTTTGGTCGGGGAGCTGTTTTTT
TRBV10-2	NA	TRBJ2-1	NA	CASSEFSTRSNYNEQFF	TGCGCCAGCAGTGAGTTTTCAACCCGAAGTAATTACAATGAGCAGTTCTTC
TRBV28	NA	TRBJ2-7	NA	CASSPGDVSYEQYF	TGTGCCAGCAGTCCTGGGGACGTATCCTACGAGCAGTACTTC
TRBV12-5	NA	TRBJ2-1	NA	CASGFRPWDKFGQNEQFF	TGTGCTAGTGGCTTTCGGCCTTGGGACAAATTTGGTCAAAATGAGCAGTTCTTC
TRBV19	NA	TRBJ2-3	TRBD2	CASSGWTSSSSTDTQYF	TGTGCCAGTAGTGGATGGACTAGCTCCTCTAGCACAGATACGCAGTATTTT
TRBV28	NA	TRBJ2-1	NA	CASSLSGVDYNEQFF	TGTGCCAGCAGTTTATCAGGGGTGGATTACAATGAGCAGTTCTTC
TRBV10-3	NA	TRBJ1-4	NA	CAISEEGVNEKLFF	TGTGCCATCAGTGAAGAAGGAGTGAATGAAAAACTGTTTTTT
TRBV3-1/TRBV3-2	NA	TRBJ2-1	NA	CATLGYNEQFF	TGTGCCACTTTAGGCTACAATGAGCAGTTCTTC
TRBV30	NA	TRBJ2-3	TRBD2	CAWSVGLAGAGDTQYF	TGTGCCTGGAGTGTAGGGCTAGCGGGAGCGGGAGATACGCAGTATTTT
TRBV21-1	NA	TRBJ2-7	NA	CASSKVGRDFSYEQYF	TGTGCCAGCAGCAAAGTTGGTCGGGATTTCTCCTACGAGCAGTACTTC
TRBV19	NA	TRBJ2-1	TRBD2	CASSTPWGEGRRSYNEQFF	TGTGCCAGTAGTACCCCCTGGGGGGAGGGCCGAAGATCATACAATGAGCAGTTCTTC
TRBV28	NA	TRBJ1-1	NA	CASSFVQGRLTTEAFF	TGTGCCAGCAGTTTCGTCCAGGGGCGACTGACAACTGAAGCTTTCTTT
TRBV6-5	NA	TRBJ1-5	TRBD1	CASRPTGTQPQHF	TGTGCCAGCAGGCCGACAGGGACTCAGCCCCAGCATTTT
TRBV6-5	once	TRBJ1-6	TRBD1	CASIQGAHNSPLHF	TGTGCCAGCATCCAGGGGGCCCATAATTCACCCCTCCACTTT
TRBV4-2	NA	TRBJ2-3	NA	CASSLTAYTDTQYF	TGTGCCAGCAGCCTGACCGCATACACAGATACGCAGTATTTT
TRBV18	NA	TRBJ2-7	NA	CASSPSGLRVEQYF	TGTGCCAGCTCACCGTCGGGACTGAGGGTCGAGCAGTACTTC
TRBV30	NA	TRBJ2-3	TRBD2	CAWSRGLAGMDTQYF	TGTGCCTGGAGCCGCGGACTAGCGGGAATGGATACGCAGTATTTT
TRBV5-1	NA	TRBJ1-2	NA	CASSPRYARRDGYTF	TGCGCCAGCAGCCCACGATACGCCCGGAGGGATGGCTACACCTTC
TRBV7-9	NA	TRBJ1-4	NA	CASSPEEKLFF	TGTGCCAGCAGCCCAGAGGAAAAACTGTTTTTT
TRBV18	NA	TRBJ1-1	NA	CASSPKSNTEAFF	TGTGCCAGCTCGCCTAAATCGAACACTGAAGCTTTCTTT
TRBV7-2	NA	TRBJ2-5	NA	CASSSTEGETQYF	TGTGCCAGCAGTTCAACTGAGGGGGAGACCCAGTACTTC
TRBV27	NA	TRBJ2-2	NA	CASSHSSNTGELFF	TGTGCCAGCAGCCACAGCTCGAACACCGGGGAGCTGTTTTTT
TRBV29-1	NA	TRBJ2-5	TRBD2	CSVEKLAGETQYF	TGCAGCGTTGAGAAACTAGCGGGAGAGACCCAGTACTTC
TRBV4-1	NA	TRBJ2-7	TRBD2	CASSPGLADSYEQYF	TGCGCCAGCAGCCCGGGACTAGCGGACTCCTACGAGCAGTACTTC
TRBV10-3	NA	TRBJ1-5	NA	CAISELEGLGQPQHF	TGTGCCATCAGTGAATTGGAGGGTTTGGGTCAGCCCCAGCATTTT
TRBV10-3	NA	TRBJ2-3	TRBD2	CAISTASGGDTQYF	TGTGCCATCTCGACTGCTAGCGGGGGGGATACGCAGTATTTT
TRBV5-1	once	TRBJ2-1	TRBD2	CASSTGLAGVSMKQFF	TGCGCCAGCAGCACTGGACTAGCGGGAGTATCAATGAAACAGTTCTTC
TRBV11-2	NA	TRBJ2-1	TRBD2	CASSLAARGYNEQFF	TGTGCCAGCAGCTTAGCGGCGCGGGGGTACAATGAGCAGTTCTTC
TRBV6-5	NA	TRBJ1-1	NA	CASSYWVNTEAFF	TGTGCCAGCAGTTACTGGGTGAACACTGAAGCTTTCTTT
TRBV5-5	NA	TRBJ1-1	NA	CASSLHGQNTEAFF	TGTGCCAGCAGCTTGCACGGGCAGAACACTGAAGCTTTCTTT
TRBV29-1	NA	TRBJ2-1	TRBD2	CSVIGLAGYNEQFF	TGCAGCGTTATCGGACTAGCGGGGTACAATGAGCAGTTCTTC
TRBV28	NA	TRBJ1-1	NA	CASSLEGEVKAFF	TGTGCCAGCAGCCTGGAGGGGGAGGTGAAAGCTTTCTTT
TRBV3-1/TRBV3-2	NA	TRBJ2-7	TRBD1	CASSQGGTGPHEQYF	TGTGCCAGCAGCCAAGGTGGGACAGGGCCCCACGAGCAGTACTTC
TRBV18	NA	TRBJ1-4	NA	CASSPRAEKLFF	TGTGCCAGCTCACCACGGGCTGAAAAACTGTTTTTT
TRBV6-1	NA	TRBJ2-7	NA	CASSEAGQSYEQYF	TGTGCCAGCAGTGAAGCCGGACAGTCCTACGAGCAGTACTTC
TRBV5-4	NA	TRBJ2-2	NA	CASSLVGTTGELFF	TGTGCCAGCAGCTTGGTCGGGACGACCGGGGAGCTGTTTTTT
TRBV6-6	few	TRBJ1-1	NA	CASRNQGNTEAFF	TGTGCCAGCAGAAATCAGGGTAACACTGAAGCTTTCTTT
TRBV6-6	once	TRBJ1-1	TRBD1	CASSYSAGGTEAFF	TGTGCCAGCAGTTACTCGGCAGGGGGCACTGAAGCTTTCTTT
TRBV10-2	NA	TRBJ1-5	NA	CASTGVGNQPQHF	TGCGCCAGCACAGGTGTCGGCAATCAGCCCCAGCATTTT
TRBV5-4	NA	TRBJ1-1	NA	CASSLSRGKAFF	TGTGCCAGCAGCTTGTCACGGGGGAAAGCTTTCTTT
TRBV5-6	NA	TRBJ2-5	NA	CASSLDTLNRDNLGETQYF	TGTGCCAGCAGCTTGGACACCCTAAACCGGGACAACCTGGGAGAGACCCAGTACTTC
TRBV28	NA	TRBJ2-2	NA	CASSPWDTGELFF	TGTGCCAGCAGTCCTTGGGACACCGGGGAGCTGTTTTTT
TRBV5-4	NA	TRBJ2-1	NA	CASSLRLANEQFF	TGTGCCAGCAGCTTGCGGCTAGCCAATGAGCAGTTCTTC
TRBV12-5	few	TRBJ1-1	NA	CASGLVLDGFQLEAFF	TGTGCTAGTGGTTTGGTACTAGACGGGTTTCAGCTTGAAGCTTTCTTT
TRBV3-1/TRBV3-2	NA	TRBJ1-2	NA	CASSQDERDGYTF	TGTGCCAGCAGCCAAGATGAAAGGGATGGCTACACCTTC
TRBV5-1	NA	TRBJ2-7	NA	CASSPVSGVSHEQYF	TGCGCCAGCAGTCCCGTCTCAGGAGTATCCCACGAGCAGTACTTC
TRBV4-3	NA	TRBJ1-3	NA	CASSRELGNTIYF	TGCGCCAGCAGCCGTGAGCTTGGAAACACCATATATTTT
TRBV30	NA	TRBJ1-1	NA	CAWSADRGTEAFF	TGTGCCTGGAGCGCGGACCGGGGGACTGAAGCTTTCTTT
TRBV5-1	NA	TRBJ1-1	TRBD1	CASSPRQGRTEAFF	TGCGCCAGCAGCCCTAGACAGGGAAGGACTGAAGCTTTCTTT
TRBV30	NA	TRBJ1-4	TRBD1	CAWSNPQGVGEKLFF	TGTGCCTGGAGTAACCCCCAGGGGGTTGGTGAAAAACTGTTTTTT
TRBV2	once	TRBJ2-2	NA	CASSPQGANTGELFF	TGTGCCAGCAGCCCTCAAGGCGCGAACACCGGGGAGCTGTTTTTT
TRBV24-1	few	TRBJ1-5	NA	CATSDLEGPQYYQPQHF	TGTGCCACCAGTGATTTAGAGGGACCTCAATATTATCAGCCCCAGCATTTT
TRBV6-5	NA	TRBJ2-5	NA	CASSYSGRETQYF	TGTGCCAGCAGTTACTCGGGAAGGGAGACCCAGTACTTC
TRBV30	NA	TRBJ1-2	NA	CAWSASLSSMHGYTF	TGTGCCTGGAGTGCCTCCCTGAGCAGTATGCATGGCTACACCTTC